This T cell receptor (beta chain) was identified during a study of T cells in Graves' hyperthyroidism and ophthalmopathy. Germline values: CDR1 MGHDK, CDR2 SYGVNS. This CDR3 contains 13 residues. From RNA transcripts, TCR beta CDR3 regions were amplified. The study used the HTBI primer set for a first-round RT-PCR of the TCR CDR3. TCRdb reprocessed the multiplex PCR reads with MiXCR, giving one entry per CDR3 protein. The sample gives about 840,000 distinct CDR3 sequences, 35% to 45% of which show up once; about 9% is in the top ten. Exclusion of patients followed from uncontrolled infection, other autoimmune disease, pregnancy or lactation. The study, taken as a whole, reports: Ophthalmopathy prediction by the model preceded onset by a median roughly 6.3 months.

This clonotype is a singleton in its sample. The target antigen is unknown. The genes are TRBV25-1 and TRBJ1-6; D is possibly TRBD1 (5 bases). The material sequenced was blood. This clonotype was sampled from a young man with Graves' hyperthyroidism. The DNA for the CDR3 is TGTGCTAGGGATCGAGACAGCGATTCACCCCTCCACTTT. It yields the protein CARDRDSDSPLHF.